The present T cell receptor (beta chain) was sequenced within a study of identical twins. Study results and limitations: For out-of-frame alpha sequences shared by twins, low generation probability was in excess.

On this clonotype: Its matching antigen is unknown.

This CDR3 has 17 residues. V was clipped by 5 bases and J by 3 bases; unmatched bases: 13. CDR1 SEHNR and CDR2 FQNEAQ come from the germline V gene (reference sequence). cDNA molecules carried unique molecular identifiers, and template switching added a universal primer site. TCRdb used MiXCR to reprocess the 5' RACE reads, holding one entry per CDR3 protein. The profile covers roughly 750,000 distinct CDR3 sequences, with 21% appearing a single time and more than 4% taken by the ten largest. The same sample was also studied in work on T cells expressing NK-cell markers. As that report states: TCR beta repertoires came from sorted CD3+CD56+NKG2C+, CD3+CD56+NKG2C- and CD3+CD56-NKG2C+ T cells. Expanded NKG2C+ T cell clones had unclear HCMV specificity.

Specimen: PBMCs. V is TRBV7-9 and J is TRBJ1-2; 9 bases line up with TRBD1. This clonotype was sampled from a woman aged 18 to 35 in good health. The CDR3 nucleotides are TGTGCCAGCAGCCCCGGACAGGGGAGTCCAATTGACTATGGCTACACCTTC. Translated, it gives CASSPGQGSPIDYGYTF.